A selection of T cell receptor beta chains follows, all from one sample in a study of shared clonotypes between healthy human individuals. Sequenced by immunoSEQ multiplex PCR; TCRdb stores in-frame clones only, minus some. Of some 200,000 clones in the sample, approximately 92% were seen once. The material sequenced was naive CD4+ T cells sorted from blood. The source is a woman aged 25 to 39 in good health. Each CDR3 is given with its conserved first and last residue. Each record gives: D gene, J gene, V gene, clone size, CDR3 DNA, CDR3 protein. The D gene is left open where the match is weak. Only part of the rows carry a size: once, few, many, or a class if the clone is expanded.

D gene: .; J gene: TRBJ1-2; V gene: TRBV2; clone size: .; CDR3 DNA: TGTGCCAGCAGTGATGGAGGTTATGGCTACACCTTC; CDR3 protein: CASSDGGYGYTF
D gene: .; J gene: TRBJ1-5; V gene: TRBV5-1; clone size: .; CDR3 DNA: TGCGCCAGCAGCTTGGGTCCTTCGAGCAATCAGCCCCAGCATTTT; CDR3 protein: CASSLGPSSNQPQHF
D gene: .; J gene: TRBJ1-1; V gene: TRBV11-1; clone size: .; CDR3 DNA: TGTGCCAGCAGCGACCGGGTAGGGCGGAACACTGAAGCTTTCTTT; CDR3 protein: CASSDRVGRNTEAFF
D gene: TRBD2; J gene: TRBJ2-7; V gene: TRBV6-5; clone size: once; CDR3 DNA: TGTGCCAGCAGTGCGGAGCGGGAGGGCTACGAGCAGTACTTC; CDR3 protein: CASSAEREGYEQYF
D gene: .; J gene: TRBJ2-7; V gene: TRBV19; clone size: .; CDR3 DNA: TGTGCCAGTAGTCCGACCCTCTCTACCTACGAGCAGTACTTC; CDR3 protein: CASSPTLSTYEQYF
D gene: .; J gene: TRBJ2-7; V gene: TRBV6-1; clone size: once; CDR3 DNA: TGTGCCAGCAGTCCTTCCTACGAGCAGTACTTC; CDR3 protein: CASSPSYEQYF
D gene: .; J gene: TRBJ2-7; V gene: TRBV6-1; clone size: .; CDR3 DNA: TGTGCCAGCAGTGAAAGGTGGGGGGCGATCCCCTACGAGCAGTACTTC; CDR3 protein: CASSERWGAIPYEQYF
D gene: .; J gene: TRBJ1-1; V gene: TRBV19; clone size: .; CDR3 DNA: TGTGCCAGTAGTGTGGTTTTTGGAGACACTGAAGCTTTCTTT; CDR3 protein: CASSVVFGDTEAFF
D gene: .; J gene: TRBJ1-1; V gene: TRBV30; clone size: .; CDR3 DNA: TGTGCCTGGAGTTTCATGGAGAACACTGAAGCTTTCTTT; CDR3 protein: CAWSFMENTEAFF
D gene: TRBD1; J gene: TRBJ2-1; V gene: TRBV9; clone size: .; CDR3 DNA: TGTGCCAGCAGCATCGCCGGGACAGGGCACAATGAGCAGTTCTTC; CDR3 protein: CASSIAGTGHNEQFF
D gene: .; J gene: TRBJ2-7; V gene: TRBV4-1; clone size: .; CDR3 DNA: TGCGCCAGCAGGGGCCACTCCTACGAGCAGTACTTC; CDR3 protein: CASRGHSYEQYF
D gene: .; J gene: TRBJ1-5; V gene: TRBV5-1; clone size: .; CDR3 DNA: TGCGCCAGCAGCGAGGGGCGCACACCCGATCAGCCCCAGCATTTT; CDR3 protein: CASSEGRTPDQPQHF
D gene: TRBD1; J gene: TRBJ1-1; V gene: TRBV7-2; clone size: .; CDR3 DNA: TGTGCCAGCAGCTTAGTATCGGGACAGGGGACTGAAGCTTTCTTT; CDR3 protein: CASSLVSGQGTEAFF
D gene: .; J gene: TRBJ1-1; V gene: TRBV30; clone size: .; CDR3 DNA: TGTGCCTGGTCCGTGCGGGGGAGGGGAACTGAAGCTTTCTTT; CDR3 protein: CAWSVRGRGTEAFF
D gene: .; J gene: TRBJ2-5; V gene: TRBV11-2; clone size: .; CDR3 DNA: TGTGCCAGCAGCTTAGCTGGGGGGCGGGAGACCCAGTACTTC; CDR3 protein: CASSLAGGRETQYF
D gene: .; J gene: TRBJ2-1; V gene: TRBV28; clone size: .; CDR3 DNA: TGTGCCAGCAGTTTAGCGGTCCGACTAGAGGGCCACTCCTACAATGAGCAGTTCTTC; CDR3 protein: CASSLAVRLEGHSYNEQFF
D gene: TRBD2; J gene: TRBJ2-7; V gene: TRBV5-1; clone size: .; CDR3 DNA: TGCGCCAGCAGCCAGACTAGCGGGAGTTTATACGAGCAGTACTTC; CDR3 protein: CASSQTSGSLYEQYF
D gene: .; J gene: TRBJ2-2; V gene: TRBV6-5; clone size: .; CDR3 DNA: TGTGCCAGCAGTTACACCGTGGCCGGGGAGCTGTTTTTT; CDR3 protein: CASSYTVAGELFF
D gene: TRBD2; J gene: TRBJ2-7; V gene: TRBV7-6; clone size: .; CDR3 DNA: TGTGCCAGCAGCTCGCTAGCGGGACGTATTTACGAGCAGTACTTC; CDR3 protein: CASSSLAGRIYEQYF
D gene: .; J gene: TRBJ1-4; V gene: TRBV7-8; clone size: .; CDR3 DNA: TGTGCCAGCAGCCCGGGCCCAGTAAGGGAAAAACTGTTTTTT; CDR3 protein: CASSPGPVREKLFF
D gene: .; J gene: TRBJ1-2; V gene: TRBV28; clone size: .; CDR3 DNA: TGTGCCAGCAGTTCCCCGGGACGAAGAGTTGGCTACACCTTC; CDR3 protein: CASSSPGRRVGYTF
D gene: TRBD2; J gene: TRBJ2-1; V gene: TRBV19; clone size: once; CDR3 DNA: TGTGCCAGTAGTACCCTCCGGGACTATGGGTATGAGCAGTTCTTC; CDR3 protein: CASSTLRDYGYEQFF
D gene: .; J gene: TRBJ2-1; V gene: TRBV7-9; clone size: .; CDR3 DNA: TGTGCCAGCAGCTTAGATCGTCTAGTTCTTCACAATGAGCAGTTCTTC; CDR3 protein: CASSLDRLVLHNEQFF
D gene: .; J gene: TRBJ1-5; V gene: TRBV27; clone size: .; CDR3 DNA: TGTGCCAGCAGTGCCAGGGTCCATCAGCCCCAGCATTTT; CDR3 protein: CASSARVHQPQHF
D gene: .; J gene: TRBJ1-5; V gene: TRBV6-1; clone size: .; CDR3 DNA: TGTGCCAGCAGTGAAGGGACAGTTTATAGCAATCAGCCCCAGCATTTT; CDR3 protein: CASSEGTVYSNQPQHF
D gene: .; J gene: TRBJ2-7; V gene: TRBV2; clone size: .; CDR3 DNA: TGTGCCAGGGTCGGACCAAGCTACGAGCAGTACTTC; CDR3 protein: CARVGPSYEQYF
D gene: TRBD1; J gene: TRBJ2-1; V gene: TRBV28; clone size: .; CDR3 DNA: TGTGCCAGCAGTCGCCCGGGACAGAGCGATGAGCAGTTCTTC; CDR3 protein: CASSRPGQSDEQFF
D gene: .; J gene: TRBJ1-5; V gene: TRBV15; clone size: .; CDR3 DNA: TGTGCCACCAGCAGGGAGACAGGTTATAGCAATCAGCCCCAGCATTTT; CDR3 protein: CATSRETGYSNQPQHF
D gene: TRBD2; J gene: TRBJ2-5; V gene: TRBV2; clone size: .; CDR3 DNA: TGTGCCAGCAGAACCCTAGCGGGAGAGGAGACCCAGTACTTC; CDR3 protein: CASRTLAGEETQYF
D gene: TRBD1; J gene: TRBJ1-1; V gene: TRBV18; clone size: .; CDR3 DNA: TGTGCCAGCTCAGACAGGGGGAGGAAGGTGAACACTGAAGCTTTCTTT; CDR3 protein: CASSDRGRKVNTEAFF
D gene: .; J gene: TRBJ1-2; V gene: TRBV6-1; clone size: once; CDR3 DNA: TGTGCCAGCAGTGGGCACGTCTATGGCTACACCTTC; CDR3 protein: CASSGHVYGYTF
D gene: .; J gene: TRBJ2-2; V gene: TRBV5-1; clone size: .; CDR3 DNA: TGCGCCAGCAGCTCGGGACCGAACACCGGGGAGCTGTTTTTT; CDR3 protein: CASSSGPNTGELFF
D gene: TRBD1; J gene: TRBJ1-1; V gene: TRBV19; clone size: .; CDR3 DNA: TGTGCCAGCACACCGGGACAGGGGGCCTTCGACACTGAAGCTTTCTTT; CDR3 protein: CASTPGQGAFDTEAFF
D gene: TRBD1; J gene: TRBJ2-7; V gene: TRBV7-2; clone size: once; CDR3 DNA: TGTGCCAGCAGCCTGACAGGGGACGAGCAGTACTTC; CDR3 protein: CASSLTGDEQYF
D gene: TRBD2; J gene: TRBJ2-7; V gene: TRBV10-3; clone size: .; CDR3 DNA: TGTGCCATCAGTGAGAGGACTAGCGGGAGGTCTCAGTACTTC; CDR3 protein: CAISERTSGRSQYF
D gene: TRBD1; J gene: TRBJ1-5; V gene: TRBV7-8; clone size: .; CDR3 DNA: TGTGCCAGCAGCTTAGGTAGGGACAGACCAGACCAGCCCCAGCATTTT; CDR3 protein: CASSLGRDRPDQPQHF
D gene: .; J gene: TRBJ2-2; V gene: TRBV6-6; clone size: .; CDR3 DNA: TGTGCCAGCAGCCAACCGACTAGTTTCGCCGGGGAGCTGTTTTTT; CDR3 protein: CASSQPTSFAGELFF
D gene: .; J gene: TRBJ2-7; V gene: TRBV11-2; clone size: few; CDR3 DNA: TGTGCCAGCAGCTTAGATAGGAACGAGCAGTACTTC; CDR3 protein: CASSLDRNEQYF
D gene: .; J gene: TRBJ2-7; V gene: TRBV6-6; clone size: few; CDR3 DNA: TGTGCCAGCAGTTACGCAGGGATGTACGAGCAGTACTTC; CDR3 protein: CASSYAGMYEQYF
D gene: .; J gene: TRBJ2-7; V gene: TRBV18; clone size: .; CDR3 DNA: TGTGCCAGCTCAACCCGGGACGGAACCTACGAGCAGTACTTC; CDR3 protein: CASSTRDGTYEQYF
D gene: .; J gene: TRBJ2-7; V gene: TRBV10-3; clone size: .; CDR3 DNA: TGTGCCATCAGTCCCACAGAGTACGAGCAGTACTTC; CDR3 protein: CAISPTEYEQYF
D gene: .; J gene: TRBJ2-7; V gene: TRBV28; clone size: once; CDR3 DNA: TGTGCCAGCAGTGCCCGAGGGGGTTCCAGCTACGAGCAGTACTTC; CDR3 protein: CASSARGGSSYEQYF
D gene: .; J gene: TRBJ2-1; V gene: TRBV21-1; clone size: .; CDR3 DNA: TGTGCCAGCAGCCCCCCCGCTTTTGAGCGGGAGTCCCACAATGAGCAGTTCTTC; CDR3 protein: CASSPPAFERESHNEQFF
D gene: .; J gene: TRBJ2-6; V gene: TRBV28; clone size: .; CDR3 DNA: TGTGCCAGCAGTTTATCTGGGGCCAACGTCCTGACTTTC; CDR3 protein: CASSLSGANVLTF
D gene: TRBD2; J gene: TRBJ2-7; V gene: TRBV5-6; clone size: .; CDR3 DNA: TGTGCCAGCAGCCTAGGGACTAGCGGGAGGTACTCCTACGAGCAGTACTTC; CDR3 protein: CASSLGTSGRYSYEQYF
D gene: TRBD1; J gene: TRBJ1-2; V gene: TRBV5-1; clone size: .; CDR3 DNA: TGCGCCAGCAGAAGAGAGGGGGCGCGAGTCTATGGCTACACCTTC; CDR3 protein: CASRREGARVYGYTF
D gene: .; J gene: TRBJ1-5; V gene: TRBV18; clone size: .; CDR3 DNA: TGTGCCAGCTCACAGGATGGTGTAGAGAATCAGCCCCAGCATTTT; CDR3 protein: CASSQDGVENQPQHF
D gene: .; J gene: TRBJ2-7; V gene: TRBV7-7; clone size: .; CDR3 DNA: TGTGCCAGCAGCCCCACCGGGTTTTCCTACGAGCAGTACTTC; CDR3 protein: CASSPTGFSYEQYF
D gene: .; J gene: TRBJ1-6; V gene: TRBV6-6; clone size: .; CDR3 DNA: TGTGCCAGCAGTTACTCAGGGCGTAATTCACCCCTCCACTTT; CDR3 protein: CASSYSGRNSPLHF
D gene: TRBD1; J gene: TRBJ1-1; V gene: TRBV7-9; clone size: .; CDR3 DNA: TGTGCCAGCAGCGTAGACAGGGCCACTGAAGCTTTCTTT; CDR3 protein: CASSVDRATEAFF
D gene: .; J gene: TRBJ1-6; V gene: TRBV7-9; clone size: .; CDR3 DNA: TGTGCCAGCAGCTTAGAGTTCTATAATTCACCCCTCCACTTT; CDR3 protein: CASSLEFYNSPLHF
D gene: TRBD1; J gene: TRBJ2-7; V gene: TRBV30; clone size: .; CDR3 DNA: TGTGCCTGGGAAATGGACAGGGGCCCCTACGAGCAGTACTTC; CDR3 protein: CAWEMDRGPYEQYF
D gene: .; J gene: TRBJ1-5; V gene: TRBV30; clone size: few; CDR3 DNA: TGTGCTGCCAGTACGGGGCACAATCAGCCCCAGCATTTT; CDR3 protein: CAASTGHNQPQHF
D gene: .; J gene: TRBJ2-7; V gene: TRBV10-2; clone size: .; CDR3 DNA: TGCGCCAGCAGGAGTTCTTCCCACCCCTCATACGAGCAGTACTTC; CDR3 protein: CASRSSSHPSYEQYF
D gene: TRBD1; J gene: TRBJ1-3; V gene: TRBV19; clone size: few; CDR3 DNA: TGTGCCAGACGTACAGGGGCCTCTGGAAACACCATATATTTT; CDR3 protein: CARRTGASGNTIYF